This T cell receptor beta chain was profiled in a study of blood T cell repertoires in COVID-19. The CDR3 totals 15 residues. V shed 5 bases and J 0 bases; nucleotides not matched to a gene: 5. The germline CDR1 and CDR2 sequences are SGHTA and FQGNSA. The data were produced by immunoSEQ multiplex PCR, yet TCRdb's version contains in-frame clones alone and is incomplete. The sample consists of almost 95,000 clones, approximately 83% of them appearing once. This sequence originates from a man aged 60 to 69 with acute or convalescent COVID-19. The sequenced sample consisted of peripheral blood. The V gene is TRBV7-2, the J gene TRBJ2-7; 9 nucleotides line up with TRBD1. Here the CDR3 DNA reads TGTGCCAGCAGCCCGGGACAGGGATCCTCCTACGAGCAGTACTTC. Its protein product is CASSPGQGSSYEQYF.